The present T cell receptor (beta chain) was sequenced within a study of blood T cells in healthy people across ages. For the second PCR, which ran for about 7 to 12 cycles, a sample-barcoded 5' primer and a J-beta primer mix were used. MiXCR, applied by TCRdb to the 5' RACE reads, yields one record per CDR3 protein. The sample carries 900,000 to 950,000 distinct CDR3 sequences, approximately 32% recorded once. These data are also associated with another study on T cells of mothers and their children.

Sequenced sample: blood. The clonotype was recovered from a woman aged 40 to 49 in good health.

CDR3 loop: CASSLGYEISSSYNEQYF. In DNA form, the CDR3 reads TGTGCCAGCAGTTTGGGCTATGAAATATCAAGCTCCTACAATGAGCAGTACTTC. The chain couples TRBV28 to TRBJ2-1, with D hard to call. The J call is doubtful: the DNA matches TRBJ2-7 better. This CDR3 has 18 residues. Germline V CDR1 and CDR2: MDHEN, SYDVKM.